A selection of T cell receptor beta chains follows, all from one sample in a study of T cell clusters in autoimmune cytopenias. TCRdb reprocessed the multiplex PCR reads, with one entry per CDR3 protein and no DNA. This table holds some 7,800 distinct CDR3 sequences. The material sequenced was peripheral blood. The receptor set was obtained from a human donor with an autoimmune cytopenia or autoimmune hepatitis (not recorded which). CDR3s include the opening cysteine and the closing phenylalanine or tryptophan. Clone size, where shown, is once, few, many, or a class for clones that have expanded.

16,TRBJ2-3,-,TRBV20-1,CSANPGLAVSTDTQYF
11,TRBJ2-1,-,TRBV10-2,CASSELREQFF
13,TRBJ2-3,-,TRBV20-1,CSARGQTSDTQYF
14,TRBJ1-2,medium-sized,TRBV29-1,CSVAPLGPSYGYTF
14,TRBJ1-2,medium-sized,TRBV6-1,CASRIGDRARGYTF
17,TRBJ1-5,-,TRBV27,CASSSRNQIRGAQPQHF
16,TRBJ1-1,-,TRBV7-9,CASSKQVFVMNTEAFF
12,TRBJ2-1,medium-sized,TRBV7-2,CASSLSYNEQFF
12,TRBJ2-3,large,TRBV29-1,CSVDGGTDTQYF
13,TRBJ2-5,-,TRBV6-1,CASNLRVGETQYF
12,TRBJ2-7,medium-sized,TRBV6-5,CASSYRAGKQYF
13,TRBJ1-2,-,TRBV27,CASSLGQGGGYTF
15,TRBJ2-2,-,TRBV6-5,CASSVDRGNTGELFF
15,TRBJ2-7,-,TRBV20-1,CSARSGTSGSYEQYF
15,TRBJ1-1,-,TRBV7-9,CASSFGTGVNTEAFF
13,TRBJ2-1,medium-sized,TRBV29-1,CSVSGTGWNEQFF
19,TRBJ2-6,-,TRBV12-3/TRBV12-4,CASSLQGALGASGANVLTF
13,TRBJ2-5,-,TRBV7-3,CASPPDTGETQYF
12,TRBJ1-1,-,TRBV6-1,CASSRGFTEAFF
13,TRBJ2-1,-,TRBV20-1,CSARGDFYNEQFF
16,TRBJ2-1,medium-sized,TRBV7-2,CASSLARDRGYNEQFF
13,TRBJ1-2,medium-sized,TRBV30,CAWSRGLGYGYTF
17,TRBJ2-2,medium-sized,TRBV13,CASSPRAQGAGTGELFF
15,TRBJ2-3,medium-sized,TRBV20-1,CSASTGVAGTDTQYF
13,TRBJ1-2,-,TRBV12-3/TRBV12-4,CASRQDKNYGYTF
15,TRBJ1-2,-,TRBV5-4,CASSFGRHSSSGYTF
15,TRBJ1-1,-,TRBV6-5,CASSDDIRGSLAAFF
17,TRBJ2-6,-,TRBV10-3,CAISESVGGSGANVLTF
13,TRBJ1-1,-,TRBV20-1,CSAPKTMNTEAFF
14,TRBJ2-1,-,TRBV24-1,CATTPGTGGGEQFF
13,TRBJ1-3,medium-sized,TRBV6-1,CASSGGIVYTIYF
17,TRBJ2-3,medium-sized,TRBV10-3,CAISESSGGRSTDTQYF
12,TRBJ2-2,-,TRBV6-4,CASGTGTGELFF
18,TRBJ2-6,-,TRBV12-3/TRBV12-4,CASSLRQGLGSGANVLTF
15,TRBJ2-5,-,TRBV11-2,CASSQMGREQETQYF
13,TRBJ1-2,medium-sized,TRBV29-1,CSVSQGQGYGYTF
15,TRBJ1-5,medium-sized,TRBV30,CAWSVSRLRDQPQHF
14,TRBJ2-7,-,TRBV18,CASASGEGSREQYF
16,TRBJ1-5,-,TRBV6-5,CASSTGGVRGNQPQHF
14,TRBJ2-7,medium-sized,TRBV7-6,CASSSMAVTHEQYF
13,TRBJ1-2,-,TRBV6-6,CASSPRQGDGYTF
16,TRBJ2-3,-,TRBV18,CASSQSGTGPTDTQYF
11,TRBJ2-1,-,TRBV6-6,CASSRLNEQFF
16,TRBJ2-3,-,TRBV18,CASSPNLGTYTDTQYF
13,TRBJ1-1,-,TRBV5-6,CASSFVQGTEAFF
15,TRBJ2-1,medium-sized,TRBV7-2,CASSPKTAAYNEQFF
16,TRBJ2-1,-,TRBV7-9,CASSLGSGRRWNEQFF
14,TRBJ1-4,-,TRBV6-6,CASRGQGDNEKLFF
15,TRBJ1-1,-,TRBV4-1,CASSQSNSMNTEAFF
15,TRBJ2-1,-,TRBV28,CASQLAGWGGNEQFF
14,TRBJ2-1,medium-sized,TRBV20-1,CSARTSGGHGAQFF
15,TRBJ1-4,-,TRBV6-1,CASSEGQATNEKLFF
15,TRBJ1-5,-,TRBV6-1,CASSETRGKGQPQHF
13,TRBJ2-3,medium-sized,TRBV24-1,CATSDRQGWAQYF
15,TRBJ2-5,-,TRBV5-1,CASSFSGSNQETQYF
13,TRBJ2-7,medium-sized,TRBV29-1,CSVAFRNGYEQYF
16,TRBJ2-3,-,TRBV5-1,CASSLGTAASTDTQYF
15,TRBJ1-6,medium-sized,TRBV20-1,CSAYTRDSHNSPLHF
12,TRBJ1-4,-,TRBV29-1,CSAQGAEEKLFF